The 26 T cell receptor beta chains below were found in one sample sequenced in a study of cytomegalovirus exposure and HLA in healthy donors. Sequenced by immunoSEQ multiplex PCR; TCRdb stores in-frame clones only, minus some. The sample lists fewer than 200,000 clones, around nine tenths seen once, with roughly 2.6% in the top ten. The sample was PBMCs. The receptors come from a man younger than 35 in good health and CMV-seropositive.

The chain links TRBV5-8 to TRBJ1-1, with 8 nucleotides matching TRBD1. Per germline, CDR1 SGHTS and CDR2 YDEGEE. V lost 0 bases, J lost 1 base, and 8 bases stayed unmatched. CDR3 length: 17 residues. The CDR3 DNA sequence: TGTGCCAGCAGCTTGGCCACTTTCGGGACAGGGAACACTGAAGCTTTCTTT. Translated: CASSLATFGTGNTEAFF. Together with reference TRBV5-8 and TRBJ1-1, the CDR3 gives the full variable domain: EAGVTQSPTHLIKTRGQQATLRCSPISGHTSVYWYQQALGLGLQFLLWYDEGEERNRGNFPPRFSGRQFPNYSSELNVNALELEDSALYLCASSLATFGTGNTEAFFGQGTRLTVV.

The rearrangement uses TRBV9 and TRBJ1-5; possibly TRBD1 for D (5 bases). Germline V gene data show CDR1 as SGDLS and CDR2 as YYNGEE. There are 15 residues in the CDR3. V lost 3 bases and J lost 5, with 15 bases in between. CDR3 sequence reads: CASSGSWGRDQPQHF. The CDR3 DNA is TGTGCCAGCAGCGGAAGCTGGGGGAGGGATCAGCCCCAGCATTTT.

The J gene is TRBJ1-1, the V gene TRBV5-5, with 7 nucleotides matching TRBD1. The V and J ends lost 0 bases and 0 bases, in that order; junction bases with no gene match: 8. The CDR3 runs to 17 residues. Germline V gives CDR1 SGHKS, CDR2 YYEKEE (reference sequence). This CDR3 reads CASSLDRQGWVNTEAFF. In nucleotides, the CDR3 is TGTGCCAGCAGCTTGGATCGACAGGGCTGGGTGAACACTGAAGCTTTCTTT.

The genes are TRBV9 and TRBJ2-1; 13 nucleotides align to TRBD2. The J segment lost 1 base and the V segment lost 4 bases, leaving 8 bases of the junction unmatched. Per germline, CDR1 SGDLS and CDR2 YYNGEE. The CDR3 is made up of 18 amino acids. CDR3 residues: CASSPRTSGSMSYNEQFF. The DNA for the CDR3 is TGTGCCAGCAGCCCCCGGACTAGCGGGAGTATGTCCTACAATGAGCAGTTCTTC.

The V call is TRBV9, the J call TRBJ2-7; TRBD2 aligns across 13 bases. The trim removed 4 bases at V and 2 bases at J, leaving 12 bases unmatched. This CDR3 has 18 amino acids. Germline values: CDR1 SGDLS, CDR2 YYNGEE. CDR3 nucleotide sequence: TGTGCCAGCAGCCCCTCTCGGACTAGCGGGGGCCATCCCTACGAGCAGTACTTC. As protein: CASSPSRTSGGHPYEQYF.

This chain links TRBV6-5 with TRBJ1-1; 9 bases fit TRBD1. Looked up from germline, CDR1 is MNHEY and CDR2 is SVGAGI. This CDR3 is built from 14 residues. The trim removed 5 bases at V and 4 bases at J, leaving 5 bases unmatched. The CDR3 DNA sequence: TGTGCCAGCAGTGGACAGGGGCGGGTCACTGAAGCTTTCTTT. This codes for CASSGQGRVTEAFF.

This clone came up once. CDR3 DNA sequence: TGTGCCAGCAGCCAAGAGAGGAGGGGCTATCTAGCCAAAAACATTCAGTACTTC. Translating it yields CASSQERRGYLAKNIQYF. V gene TRBV4-2 combines with J gene TRBJ2-4, with a possible D match to TRBD2 (6 bases). The CDR3 is 18 residues long. Per germline, CDR1 LGHNA and CDR2 YNFKEQ. Trimming took 0 bases from V and 0 from J, leaving 15 bases between them.

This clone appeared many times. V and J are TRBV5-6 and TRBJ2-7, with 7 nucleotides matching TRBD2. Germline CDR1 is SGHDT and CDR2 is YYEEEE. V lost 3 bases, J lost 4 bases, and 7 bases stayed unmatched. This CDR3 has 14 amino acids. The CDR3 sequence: CASSSEGGRYEQYF. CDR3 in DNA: TGTGCCAGCAGCTCTGAGGGCGGGAGATACGAGCAGTACTTC.

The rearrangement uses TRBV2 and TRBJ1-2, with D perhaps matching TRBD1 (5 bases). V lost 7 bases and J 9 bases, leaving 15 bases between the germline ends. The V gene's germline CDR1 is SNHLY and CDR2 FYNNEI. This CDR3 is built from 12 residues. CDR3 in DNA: TGTGCCAGCAAGGGGTCAAGCAAGAGCTACACCTTC. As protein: CASKGSSKSYTF. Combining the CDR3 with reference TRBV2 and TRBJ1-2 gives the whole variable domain EPEVTQTPSHQVTQMGQEVILRCVPISNHLYFYWYRQILGQKVEFLVSFYNNEISEKSEIFDDQFSVERPDGSNFTLKIRSTKLEDSAMYFCASKGSSKSYTFGSGTRLTVV.

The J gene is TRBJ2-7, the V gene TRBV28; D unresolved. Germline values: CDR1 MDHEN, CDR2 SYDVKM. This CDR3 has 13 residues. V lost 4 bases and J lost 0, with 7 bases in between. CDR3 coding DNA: TGTGCCAGCAGTTATAAGAGCTCCTACGAGCAGTACTTC. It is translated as CASSYKSSYEQYF.

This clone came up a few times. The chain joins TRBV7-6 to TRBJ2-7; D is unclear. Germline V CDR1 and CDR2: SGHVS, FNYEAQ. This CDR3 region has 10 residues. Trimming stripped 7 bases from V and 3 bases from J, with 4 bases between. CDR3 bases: TGTGCCAGCACCCTCTACGAGCAGTACTTC. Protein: CASTLYEQYF.

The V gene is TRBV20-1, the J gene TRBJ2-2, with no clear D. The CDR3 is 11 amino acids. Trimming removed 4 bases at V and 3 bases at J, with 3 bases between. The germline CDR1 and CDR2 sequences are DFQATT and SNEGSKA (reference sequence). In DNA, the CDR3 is TGCAGTGCTATCGACACCGGGGAGCTGTTTTTT. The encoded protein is CSAIDTGELFF.

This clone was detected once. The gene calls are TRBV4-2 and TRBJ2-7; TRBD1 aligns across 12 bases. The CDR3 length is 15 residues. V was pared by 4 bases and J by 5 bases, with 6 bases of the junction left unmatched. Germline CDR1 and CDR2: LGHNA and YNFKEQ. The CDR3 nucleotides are TGTGCCAGCAGCCTCACCGGGACAGGGGGCGACGAGCAGTACTTC. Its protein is CASSLTGTGGDEQYF.

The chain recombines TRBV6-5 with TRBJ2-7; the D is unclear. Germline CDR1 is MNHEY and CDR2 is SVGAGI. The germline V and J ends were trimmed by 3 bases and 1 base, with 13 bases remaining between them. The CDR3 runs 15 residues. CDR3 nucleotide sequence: TGTGCCAGCAGTTATGGTGAACCCAGATCCTACGAGCAGTACTTC. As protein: CASSYGEPRSYEQYF.

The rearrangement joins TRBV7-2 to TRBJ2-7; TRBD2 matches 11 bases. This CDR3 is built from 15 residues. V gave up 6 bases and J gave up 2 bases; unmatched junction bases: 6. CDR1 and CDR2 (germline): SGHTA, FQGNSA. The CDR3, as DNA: TGTGCCAGCAGGGGACTAGCGGCGGGAACCTACGAGCAGTACTTC. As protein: CASRGLAAGTYEQYF.

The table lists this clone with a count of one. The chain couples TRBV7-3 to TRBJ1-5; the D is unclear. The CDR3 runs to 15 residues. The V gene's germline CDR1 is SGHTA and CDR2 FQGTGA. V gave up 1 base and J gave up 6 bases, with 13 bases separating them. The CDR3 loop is CASSLIRPWSQPQHF. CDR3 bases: TGTGCCAGCAGCTTAATCCGGCCCTGGAGTCAGCCCCAGCATTTT.

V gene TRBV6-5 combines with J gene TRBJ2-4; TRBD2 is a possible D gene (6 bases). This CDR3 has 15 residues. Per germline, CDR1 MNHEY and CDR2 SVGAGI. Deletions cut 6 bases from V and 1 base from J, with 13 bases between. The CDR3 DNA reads TGTGCCAGCAGGGCTCGGGAGAGGGCCAAAAACATTCAGTACTTC. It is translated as CASRARERAKNIQYF.

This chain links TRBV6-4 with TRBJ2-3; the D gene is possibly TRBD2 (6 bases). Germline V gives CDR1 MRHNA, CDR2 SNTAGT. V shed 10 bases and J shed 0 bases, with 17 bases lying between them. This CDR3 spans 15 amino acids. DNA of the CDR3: TGTGCCACCTCCCCTAGCGAAATTAGCACAGATACGCAGTATTTT. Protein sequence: CATSPSEISTDTQYF.

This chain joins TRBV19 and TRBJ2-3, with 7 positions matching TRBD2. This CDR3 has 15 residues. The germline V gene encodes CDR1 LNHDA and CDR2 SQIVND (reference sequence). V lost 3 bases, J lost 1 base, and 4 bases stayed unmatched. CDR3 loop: CASSISAGGTDTQYF. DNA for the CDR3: TGTGCCAGTAGTATCTCGGCGGGAGGCACAGATACGCAGTATTTT.

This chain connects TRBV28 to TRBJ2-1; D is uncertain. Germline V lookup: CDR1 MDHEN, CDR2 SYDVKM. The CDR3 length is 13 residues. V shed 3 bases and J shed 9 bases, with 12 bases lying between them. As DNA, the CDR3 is TGTGCCAGCAGTTTCCCTGGTATGAGTGAGCAGTTCTTC. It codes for CASSFPGMSEQFF. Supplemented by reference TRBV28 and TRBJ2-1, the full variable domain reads DVKVTQSSRYLVKRTGEKVFLECVQDMDHENMFWYRQDPGLGLRLIYFSYDVKMKEKGDIPEGYSVSREKKERFSLILESASTNQTSMYLCASSFPGMSEQFFGPGTRLTVL.

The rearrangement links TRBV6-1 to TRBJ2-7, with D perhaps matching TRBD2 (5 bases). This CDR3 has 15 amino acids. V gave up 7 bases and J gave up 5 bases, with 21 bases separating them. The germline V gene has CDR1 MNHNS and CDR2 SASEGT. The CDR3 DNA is TGTGCCAGCATTTGGAGTGGAGGAGCCCTGGACGAGCAGTACTTC. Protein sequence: CASIWSGGALDEQYF.

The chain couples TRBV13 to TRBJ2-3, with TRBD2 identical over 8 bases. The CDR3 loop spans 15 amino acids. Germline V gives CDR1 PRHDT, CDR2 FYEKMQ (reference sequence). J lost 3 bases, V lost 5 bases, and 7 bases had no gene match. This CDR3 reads CASSPERGQTDTQYF. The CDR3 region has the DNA TGTGCCAGCAGCCCCGAGCGGGGGCAGACAGATACGCAGTATTTT.

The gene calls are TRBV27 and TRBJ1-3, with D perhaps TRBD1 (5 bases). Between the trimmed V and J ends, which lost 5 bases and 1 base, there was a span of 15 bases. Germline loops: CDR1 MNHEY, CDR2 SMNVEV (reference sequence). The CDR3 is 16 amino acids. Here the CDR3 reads CASSLRGGVSGNTIYF. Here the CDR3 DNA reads TGTGCCAGCAGTCTCCGGGGGGGTGTTTCTGGAAACACCATATATTTT.

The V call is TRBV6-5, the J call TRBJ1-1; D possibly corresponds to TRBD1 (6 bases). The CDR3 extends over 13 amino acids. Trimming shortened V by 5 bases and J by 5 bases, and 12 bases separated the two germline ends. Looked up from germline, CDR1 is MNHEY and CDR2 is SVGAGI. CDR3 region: CASSRIQGTEAFF. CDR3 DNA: TGTGCCAGCAGTCGAATACAGGGAACTGAAGCTTTCTTT.

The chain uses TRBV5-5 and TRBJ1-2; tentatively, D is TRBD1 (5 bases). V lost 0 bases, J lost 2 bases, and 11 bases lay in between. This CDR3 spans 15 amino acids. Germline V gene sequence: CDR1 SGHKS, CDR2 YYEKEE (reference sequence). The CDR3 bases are TGTGCCAGCAGCTTGGTCGGGGGGGTCAACTATGGCTACACCTTC. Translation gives CASSLVGGVNYGYTF. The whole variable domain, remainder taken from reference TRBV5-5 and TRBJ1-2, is DAGVTQSPTHLIKTRGQQVTLRCSPISGHKSVSWYQQVLGQGPQFIFQYYEKEERGRGNFPDRFSARQFPNYSSELNVNALLLGDSALYLCASSLVGGVNYGYTFGSGTRLTVV.

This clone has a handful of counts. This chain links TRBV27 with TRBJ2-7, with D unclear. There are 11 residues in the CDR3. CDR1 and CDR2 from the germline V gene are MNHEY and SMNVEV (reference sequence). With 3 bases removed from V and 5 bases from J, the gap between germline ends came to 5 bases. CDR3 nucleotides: TGTGCCAGCAGTTTCCGGGACGAGCAGTACTTC. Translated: CASSFRDEQYF.